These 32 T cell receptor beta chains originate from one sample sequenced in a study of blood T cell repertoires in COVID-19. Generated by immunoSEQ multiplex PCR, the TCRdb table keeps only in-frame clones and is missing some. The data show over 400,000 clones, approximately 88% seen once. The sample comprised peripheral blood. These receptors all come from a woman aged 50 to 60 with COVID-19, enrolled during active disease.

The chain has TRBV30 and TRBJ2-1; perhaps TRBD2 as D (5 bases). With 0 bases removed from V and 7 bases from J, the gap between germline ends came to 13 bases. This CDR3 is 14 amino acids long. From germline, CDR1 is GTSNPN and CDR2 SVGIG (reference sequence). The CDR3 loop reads CAWSVAERSNEQFF. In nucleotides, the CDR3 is TGTGCCTGGAGTGTAGCTGAGCGGTCGAATGAGCAGTTCTTC.

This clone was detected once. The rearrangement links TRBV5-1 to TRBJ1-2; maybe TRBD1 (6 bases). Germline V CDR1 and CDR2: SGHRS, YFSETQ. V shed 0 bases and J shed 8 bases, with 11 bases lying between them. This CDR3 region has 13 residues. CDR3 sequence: CASSLVQGSGYTF. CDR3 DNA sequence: TGCGCCAGCAGCTTGGTTCAGGGGAGCGGCTACACCTTC.

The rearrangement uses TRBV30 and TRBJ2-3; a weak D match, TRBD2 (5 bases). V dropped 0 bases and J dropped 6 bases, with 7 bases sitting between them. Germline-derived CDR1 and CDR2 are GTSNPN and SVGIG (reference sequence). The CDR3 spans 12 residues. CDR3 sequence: CAWSVEEDTQYF. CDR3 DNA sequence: TGTGCCTGGAGTGTGGAGGAGGATACGCAGTATTTT.

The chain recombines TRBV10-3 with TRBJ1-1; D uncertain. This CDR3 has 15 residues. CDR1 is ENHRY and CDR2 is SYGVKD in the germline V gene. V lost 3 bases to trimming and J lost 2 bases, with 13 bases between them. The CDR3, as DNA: TGTGCCATCAGTGAAGGTGGGCAGGCCAACACTGAAGCTTTCTTT. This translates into CAISEGGQANTEAFF.

This CDR3 reads CASRPGQGTGELFF. The CDR3 DNA is TGTGCCAGCCGTCCGGGACAGGGGACCGGGGAGCTGTTTTTT. The rearrangement links TRBV27 to TRBJ2-2; 10 bases map to TRBD1. From germline, CDR1 is MNHEY and CDR2 SMNVEV (reference sequence). With 8 bases clipped from V and 5 bases from J, the junction kept 5 bases outside the gene matches. The CDR3 runs 14 residues.

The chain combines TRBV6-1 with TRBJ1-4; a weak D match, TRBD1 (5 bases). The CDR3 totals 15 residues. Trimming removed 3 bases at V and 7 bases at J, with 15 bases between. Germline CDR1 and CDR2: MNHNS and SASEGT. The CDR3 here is CASSEGSVGGEKLFF. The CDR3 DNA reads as TGTGCCAGCAGTGAGGGGTCCGTGGGGGGTGAAAAACTGTTTTTT.

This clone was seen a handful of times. CDR3 amino acids: CASSPTGGFGNQPQHF. As DNA, the CDR3 is TGTGCCAGCAGCCCCACCGGAGGGTTCGGCAATCAGCCCCAGCATTTT. The chain uses TRBV5-5 and TRBJ1-5; no clear D. The CDR3 extends over 16 amino acids. The germline gives CDR1 SGHKS, CDR2 YYEKEE (reference sequence). The V gene lost 4 bases and the J gene lost 2 bases, with 16 bases spanning the gap.

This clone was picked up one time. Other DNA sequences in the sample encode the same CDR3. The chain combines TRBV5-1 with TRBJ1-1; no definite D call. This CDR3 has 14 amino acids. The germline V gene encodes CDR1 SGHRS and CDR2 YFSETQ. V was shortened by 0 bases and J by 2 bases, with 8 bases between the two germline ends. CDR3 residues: CASSLEGRNTEAFF. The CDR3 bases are TGCGCCAGCAGCTTGGAAGGGAGAAACACTGAAGCTTTCTTT.

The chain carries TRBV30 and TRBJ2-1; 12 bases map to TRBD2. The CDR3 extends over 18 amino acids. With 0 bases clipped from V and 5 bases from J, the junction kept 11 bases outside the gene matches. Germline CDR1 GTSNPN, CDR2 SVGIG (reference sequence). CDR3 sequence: CAWSVQTSGGPLNNEQFF. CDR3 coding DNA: TGTGCCTGGAGTGTACAGACTAGCGGGGGCCCCCTAAACAATGAGCAGTTCTTC.

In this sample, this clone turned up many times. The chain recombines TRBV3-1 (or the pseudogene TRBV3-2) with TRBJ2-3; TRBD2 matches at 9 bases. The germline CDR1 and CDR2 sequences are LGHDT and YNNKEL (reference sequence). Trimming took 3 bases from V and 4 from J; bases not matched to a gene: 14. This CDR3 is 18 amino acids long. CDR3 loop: CASSHRSGLAGRADTQYF. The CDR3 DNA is TGTGCCAGCAGCCACCGCTCGGGACTAGCAGGGAGGGCAGATACGCAGTATTTT.

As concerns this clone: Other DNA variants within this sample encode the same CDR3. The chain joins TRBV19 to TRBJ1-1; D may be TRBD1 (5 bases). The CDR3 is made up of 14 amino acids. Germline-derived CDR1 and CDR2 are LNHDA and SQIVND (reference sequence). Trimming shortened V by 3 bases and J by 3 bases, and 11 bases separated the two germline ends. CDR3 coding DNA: TGTGCCAGTAGTATTAGGGGCCCGGACACTGAAGCTTTCTTT. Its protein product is CASSIRGPDTEAFF.

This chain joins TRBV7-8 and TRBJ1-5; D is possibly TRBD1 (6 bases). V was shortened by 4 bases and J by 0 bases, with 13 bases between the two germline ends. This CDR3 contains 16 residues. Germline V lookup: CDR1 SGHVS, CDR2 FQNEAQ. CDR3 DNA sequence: TGTGCCAGCAGCTCCGGACAGCCTTATAGCAATCAGCCCCAGCATTTT. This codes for CASSSGQPYSNQPQHF.

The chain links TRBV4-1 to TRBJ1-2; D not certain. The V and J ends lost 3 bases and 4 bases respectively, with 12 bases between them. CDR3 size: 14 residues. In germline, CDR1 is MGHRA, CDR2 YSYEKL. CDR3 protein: CASSQGPKGYGYTF. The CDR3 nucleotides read TGCGCCAGCAGCCAGGGCCCAAAAGGCTATGGCTACACCTTC.

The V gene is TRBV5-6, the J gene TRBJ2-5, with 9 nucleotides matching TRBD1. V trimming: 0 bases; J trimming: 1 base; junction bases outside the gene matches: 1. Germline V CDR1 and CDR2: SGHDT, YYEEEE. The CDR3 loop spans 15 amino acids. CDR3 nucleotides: TGTGCCAGCAGCTTGGGACAGGGGGTCCAAGAGACCCAGTACTTC. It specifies CASSLGQGVQETQYF.

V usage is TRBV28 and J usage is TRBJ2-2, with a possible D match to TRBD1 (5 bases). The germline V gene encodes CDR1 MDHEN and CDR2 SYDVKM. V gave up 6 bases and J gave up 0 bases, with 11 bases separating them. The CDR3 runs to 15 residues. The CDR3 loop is CASSPDRPNTGELFF. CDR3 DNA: TGTGCCAGCAGCCCTGACAGACCGAACACCGGGGAGCTGTTTTTT.

The CDR3 bases are TGTGCCAGCAGTTTGCAGTCCCCCACTGAAGCTTTCTTT. It codes for CASSLQSPTEAFF. The V gene is TRBV12-3 or TRBV12-4, the J gene TRBJ1-1; D remains ambiguous. With 3 bases removed from V and 4 bases from J, the gap between germline ends came to 9 bases. There are 13 residues in the CDR3.

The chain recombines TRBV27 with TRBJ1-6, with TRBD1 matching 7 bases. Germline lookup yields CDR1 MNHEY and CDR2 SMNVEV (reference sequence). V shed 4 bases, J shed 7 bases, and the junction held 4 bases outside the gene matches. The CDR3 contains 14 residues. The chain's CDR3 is CASSSGQANSPLHF. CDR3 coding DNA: TGTGCCAGCAGTTCAGGACAGGCAAATTCACCCCTCCACTTT.

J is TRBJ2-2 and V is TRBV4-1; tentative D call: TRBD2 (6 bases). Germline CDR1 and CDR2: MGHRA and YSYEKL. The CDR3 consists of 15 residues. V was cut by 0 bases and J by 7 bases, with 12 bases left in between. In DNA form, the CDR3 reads TGCGCCAGCAGCCAAGATGGATCGGGGGTCGGGGAGCTGTTTTTT. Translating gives CASSQDGSGVGELFF.

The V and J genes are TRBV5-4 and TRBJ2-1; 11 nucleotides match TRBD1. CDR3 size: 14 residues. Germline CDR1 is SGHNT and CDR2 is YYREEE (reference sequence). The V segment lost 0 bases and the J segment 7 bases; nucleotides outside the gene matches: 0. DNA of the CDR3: TGTGCCAGCAGCTTGGGGGACAGGGGGAATGAGCAGTTCTTC. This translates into CASSLGDRGNEQFF.

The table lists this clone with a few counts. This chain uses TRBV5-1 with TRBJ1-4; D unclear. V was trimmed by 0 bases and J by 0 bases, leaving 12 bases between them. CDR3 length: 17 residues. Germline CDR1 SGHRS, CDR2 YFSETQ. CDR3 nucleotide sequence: TGCGCCAGCAGCTTGGGAGCGGCTCGGGCAACTAATGAAAAACTGTTTTTT. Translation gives CASSLGAARATNEKLFF. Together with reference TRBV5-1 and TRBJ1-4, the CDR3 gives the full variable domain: KAGVTQTPRYLIKTRGQQVTLSCSPISGHRSVSWYQQTPGQGLQFLFEYFSETQRNKGNFPGRFSGRQFSNSRSEMNVSTLELGDSALYLCASSLGAARATNEKLFFGSGTQLSVL.

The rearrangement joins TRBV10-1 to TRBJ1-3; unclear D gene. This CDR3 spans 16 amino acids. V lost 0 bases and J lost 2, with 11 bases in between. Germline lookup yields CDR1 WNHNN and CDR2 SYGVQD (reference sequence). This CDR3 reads CASSESRNLAGNTIYF. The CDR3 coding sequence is TGCGCCAGCAGTGAGTCGAGGAATCTAGCTGGAAACACCATATATTTT.

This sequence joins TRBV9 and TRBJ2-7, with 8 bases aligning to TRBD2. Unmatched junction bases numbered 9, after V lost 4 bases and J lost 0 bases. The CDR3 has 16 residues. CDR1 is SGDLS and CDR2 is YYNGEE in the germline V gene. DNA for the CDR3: TGTGCCAGCAGCCCCAGGGCTAGCGGGCCCTCCTACGAGCAGTACTTC. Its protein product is CASSPRASGPSYEQYF. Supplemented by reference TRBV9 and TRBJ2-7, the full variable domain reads DSGVTQTPKHLITATGQRVTLRCSPRSGDLSVYWYQQSLDQGLQFLIQYYNGEERAKGNILERFSAQQFPDLHSELNLSSLELGDSALYFCASSPRASGPSYEQYFGPGTRLTVT.

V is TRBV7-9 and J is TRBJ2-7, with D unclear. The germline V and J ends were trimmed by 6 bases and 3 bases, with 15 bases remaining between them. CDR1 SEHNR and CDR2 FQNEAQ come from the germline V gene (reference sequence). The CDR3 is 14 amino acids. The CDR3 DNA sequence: TGTGCCAGCAGTCCCTCCTCGGTGCTCTACGAGCAGTACTTC. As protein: CASSPSSVLYEQYF.

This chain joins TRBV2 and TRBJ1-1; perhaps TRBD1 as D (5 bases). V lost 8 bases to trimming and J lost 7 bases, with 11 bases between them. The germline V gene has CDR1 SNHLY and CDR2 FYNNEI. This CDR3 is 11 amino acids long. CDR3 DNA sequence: TGTGCCAGCGGCCTAGACAGTGAAGCTTTCTTT. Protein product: CASGLDSEAFF. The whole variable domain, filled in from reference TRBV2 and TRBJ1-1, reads EPEVTQTPSHQVTQMGQEVILRCVPISNHLYFYWYRQILGQKVEFLVSFYNNEISEKSEIFDDQFSVERPDGSNFTLKIRSTKLEDSAMYFCASGLDSEAFFGQGTRLTVV.

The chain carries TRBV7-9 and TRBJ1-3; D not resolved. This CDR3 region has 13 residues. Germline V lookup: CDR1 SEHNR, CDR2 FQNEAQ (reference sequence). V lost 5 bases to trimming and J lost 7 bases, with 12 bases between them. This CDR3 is CASSPEGENTIYF. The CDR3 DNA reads TGTGCCAGCAGCCCGGAGGGAGAGAACACCATATATTTT.

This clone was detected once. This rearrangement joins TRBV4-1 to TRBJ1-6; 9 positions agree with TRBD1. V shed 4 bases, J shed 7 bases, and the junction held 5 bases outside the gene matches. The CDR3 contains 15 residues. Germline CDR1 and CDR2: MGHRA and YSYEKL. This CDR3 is CASSPLGQGNSPLHF. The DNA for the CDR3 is TGCGCCAGCAGCCCTCTTGGACAGGGGAATTCACCCCTCCACTTT.

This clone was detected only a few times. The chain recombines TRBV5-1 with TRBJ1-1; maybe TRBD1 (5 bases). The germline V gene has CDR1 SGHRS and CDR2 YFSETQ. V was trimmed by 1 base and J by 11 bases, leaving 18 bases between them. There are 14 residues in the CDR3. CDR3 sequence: CASSLLQGSLDAFF. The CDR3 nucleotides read TGCGCCAGCAGCTTGCTGCAGGGTTCCTTGGACGCTTTCTTT.

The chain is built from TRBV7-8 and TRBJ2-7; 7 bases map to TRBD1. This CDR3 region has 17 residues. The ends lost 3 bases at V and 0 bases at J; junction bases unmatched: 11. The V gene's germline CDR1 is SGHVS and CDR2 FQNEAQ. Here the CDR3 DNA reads TGTGCCAGCAGCTTCGCAACAGGGGTCACTTTCTCCTACGAGCAGTACTTC. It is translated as CASSFATGVTFSYEQYF. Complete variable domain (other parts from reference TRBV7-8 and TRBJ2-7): GAGVSQSPRYKVAKRGQDVALRCDPISGHVSLFWYQQALGQGPEFLTYFQNEAQLDKSGLPSDRFFAERPEGSVSTLKIQRTQQEDSAVYLCASSFATGVTFSYEQYFGPGTRLTVT.

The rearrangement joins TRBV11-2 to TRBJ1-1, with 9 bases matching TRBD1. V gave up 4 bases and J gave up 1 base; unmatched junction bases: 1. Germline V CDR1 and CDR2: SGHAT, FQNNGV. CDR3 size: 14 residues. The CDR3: CASSSGQGNTEAFF. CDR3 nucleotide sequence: TGTGCCAGCAGCTCGGGACAGGGGAACACTGAAGCTTTCTTT.

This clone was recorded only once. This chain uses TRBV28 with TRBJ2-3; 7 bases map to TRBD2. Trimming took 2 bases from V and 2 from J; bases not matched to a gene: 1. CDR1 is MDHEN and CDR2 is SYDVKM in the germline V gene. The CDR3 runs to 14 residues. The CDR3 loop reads CASSLSGDTDTQYF. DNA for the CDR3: TGTGCCAGCAGTTTAAGCGGGGACACAGATACGCAGTATTTT.

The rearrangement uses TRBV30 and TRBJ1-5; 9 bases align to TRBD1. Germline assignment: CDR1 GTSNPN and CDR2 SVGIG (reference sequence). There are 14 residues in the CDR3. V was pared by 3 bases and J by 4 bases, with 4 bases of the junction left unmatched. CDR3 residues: CAWSADRGNQPQHF. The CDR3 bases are TGTGCCTGGAGCGCCGACAGGGGGAATCAGCCCCAGCATTTT. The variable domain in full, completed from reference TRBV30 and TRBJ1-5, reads SQTIHQWPATLVQPVGSPLSLECTVEGTSNPNLYWYRQAAGRGLQLLFYSVGIGQISSEVPQNLSASRPQDRQFILSSKKLLLSDSGFYLCAWSADRGNQPQHFGDGTRLSIL.

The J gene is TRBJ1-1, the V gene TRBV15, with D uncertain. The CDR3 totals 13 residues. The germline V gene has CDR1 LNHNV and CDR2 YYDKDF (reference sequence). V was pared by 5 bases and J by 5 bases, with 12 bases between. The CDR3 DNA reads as TGTGCCACCAGCGATATCGCGGGGACTGAAGCTTTCTTT. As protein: CATSDIAGTEAFF.